A selection of T cell receptor beta chains follows, all from one sample in a study of Tregs in tolerant kidney transplant recipients. Measured with immunoSEQ multiplex PCR; TCRdb has only the in-frame clones, and not every one. The table includes tens of thousands of clones, over 85% detected once. The sample consisted of CD4+ T cells from blood (PBMCs), taken 12 months after the transplant. Receptors originate from a human patient who received a combined kidney and bone marrow transplant. The T cells may come from the graft donor. CDR3s include the opening cysteine and the closing phenylalanine or tryptophan. Fields, in order: J gene, D gene, clone size, V gene, CDR3 protein, CDR3 DNA. A D gene is named only where the DNA matches it firmly. Some rows have no size entry. The others give once, few or many, or a class for an expanded clone.

J gene: TRBJ1-1
D gene: .
clone size: .
V gene: TRBV7-2
CDR3 protein: CASSLVRGGNTEAFF
CDR3 DNA: TGTGCCAGCAGCTTAGTACGGGGGGGGAACACTGAAGCTTTCTTT

J gene: TRBJ2-3
D gene: .
clone size: .
V gene: TRBV11-3
CDR3 protein: CASSLALFYFTDTQYF
CDR3 DNA: TGTGCCAGCAGCTTAGCGCTGTTTTACTTCACAGATACGCAGTATTTT

J gene: TRBJ1-1
D gene: .
clone size: .
V gene: TRBV10-3
CDR3 protein: CAISGKTVRSITMNTEAFF
CDR3 DNA: TGTGCCATCAGTGGAAAGACTGTGCGCAGTATAACCATGAACACTGAAGCTTTCTTT

J gene: TRBJ2-4
D gene: .
clone size: .
V gene: TRBV4-2
CDR3 protein: CASSQSSQMKNIQYF
CDR3 DNA: TGTGCCAGCAGTCAGAGTTCACAGATGAAAAACATTCAGTACTTC

J gene: TRBJ2-1
D gene: TRBD2
clone size: .
V gene: TRBV7-9
CDR3 protein: CASSLGAGVLYNEQFF
CDR3 DNA: TGTGCCAGCAGCTTAGGAGCGGGAGTGCTCTACAATGAGCAGTTCTTC

J gene: TRBJ2-1
D gene: TRBD2
clone size: .
V gene: TRBV7-3
CDR3 protein: CASSALGGLYNEQFF
CDR3 DNA: TGTGCCAGCAGCGCGTTGGGAGGGCTCTACAATGAGCAGTTCTTC

J gene: TRBJ2-1
D gene: TRBD2
clone size: .
V gene: TRBV10-3
CDR3 protein: CAMSGLAGGLAYNEQFF
CDR3 DNA: TGTGCCATGTCCGGACTAGCGGGGGGGCTTGCCTACAATGAGCAGTTCTTC

J gene: TRBJ2-5
D gene: .
clone size: .
V gene: TRBV15
CDR3 protein: CATSRSTSRETQYF
CDR3 DNA: TGTGCCACCAGCAGGTCGACTAGTAGGGAGACCCAGTACTTC

J gene: TRBJ2-7
D gene: .
clone size: .
V gene: TRBV11-2
CDR3 protein: CASSFTLAYEQYF
CDR3 DNA: TGTGCCAGCAGCTTCACACTAGCCTACGAGCAGTACTTC

J gene: TRBJ2-7
D gene: .
clone size: .
V gene: TRBV5-4
CDR3 protein: CASSLAGRAAVYEQYF
CDR3 DNA: TGTGCCAGCAGCTTGGCCGGCAGGGCCGCCGTCTACGAGCAGTACTTC

J gene: TRBJ1-2
D gene: TRBD1
clone size: .
V gene: TRBV18
CDR3 protein: CASSKKGTGDYGYTF
CDR3 DNA: TGTGCCAGCTCAAAGAAAGGGACAGGGGACTATGGCTACACCTTC

J gene: TRBJ1-5
D gene: .
clone size: .
V gene: TRBV5-8
CDR3 protein: CASSLEGPGNQPQHF
CDR3 DNA: TGTGCCAGCAGCTTGGAGGGTCCGGGGAATCAGCCCCAGCATTTT

J gene: TRBJ1-2
D gene: .
clone size: .
V gene: TRBV30
CDR3 protein: CAWSAGVGGYTF
CDR3 DNA: TGTGCCTGGAGTGCCGGGGTCGGTGGCTACACCTTC

J gene: TRBJ2-5
D gene: .
clone size: .
V gene: TRBV6-1
CDR3 protein: CASSVGQAGQETQYF
CDR3 DNA: TGTGCCAGCAGTGTAGGGCAAGCGGGCCAAGAGACCCAGTACTTC

J gene: TRBJ1-1
D gene: TRBD1
clone size: .
V gene: TRBV27
CDR3 protein: CASRRTGVRTEAFF
CDR3 DNA: TGTGCCAGCAGGCGGACAGGGGTTCGAACTGAAGCTTTCTTT

J gene: TRBJ1-5
D gene: .
clone size: .
V gene: TRBV18
CDR3 protein: CASSGTSSNQPQHF
CDR3 DNA: TGTGCCAGCTCAGGCACAAGTTCTAATCAGCCCCAGCATTTT

J gene: TRBJ2-1
D gene: .
clone size: .
V gene: TRBV25-1
CDR3 protein: CASTETLYNEQFF
CDR3 DNA: TGTGCCAGCACCGAGACTCTCTACAATGAGCAGTTCTTC

J gene: TRBJ2-5
D gene: .
clone size: once
V gene: TRBV4-2
CDR3 protein: CASSQVATDQETQYF
CDR3 DNA: TGTGCCAGCAGCCAAGTGGCCACAGACCAAGAGACCCAGTACTTC

J gene: TRBJ2-1
D gene: .
clone size: .
V gene: TRBV27
CDR3 protein: CASSGLQGRGYNEQFF
CDR3 DNA: TGTGCCAGCAGCGGCCTTCAGGGGAGGGGTTACAATGAGCAGTTCTTC

J gene: TRBJ2-7
D gene: .
clone size: .
V gene: TRBV11-3
CDR3 protein: CASSLVRGRAYEQYF
CDR3 DNA: TGTGCCAGCAGCTTAGTAAGGGGGAGGGCCTACGAGCAGTACTTC

J gene: TRBJ2-2
D gene: .
clone size: .
V gene: TRBV10-3
CDR3 protein: CAISGSGPNTGELFF
CDR3 DNA: TGTGCCATCAGTGGGAGCGGGCCGAACACCGGGGAGCTGTTTTTT

J gene: TRBJ2-7
D gene: TRBD2
clone size: .
V gene: TRBV7-2
CDR3 protein: CASSLSLAGGSVGEQYF
CDR3 DNA: TGTGCCAGCAGCTTAAGCCTAGCGGGAGGGTCAGTGGGCGAGCAGTACTTC

J gene: TRBJ2-3
D gene: .
clone size: .
V gene: TRBV10-3
CDR3 protein: CAIKFRGGTDTQYF
CDR3 DNA: TGTGCCATCAAATTCAGGGGAGGGACAGATACGCAGTATTTT

J gene: TRBJ2-3
D gene: .
clone size: .
V gene: TRBV7-6
CDR3 protein: CASSPKRTLTDTQYF
CDR3 DNA: TGTGCCAGCAGTCCGAAGAGGACACTCACAGATACGCAGTATTTT

J gene: TRBJ2-1
D gene: TRBD1
clone size: .
V gene: TRBV9
CDR3 protein: CASSVDLTHRGYNEQFF
CDR3 DNA: TGTGCCAGCAGCGTAGATCTGACCCACAGGGGGTACAATGAGCAGTTCTTC

J gene: TRBJ2-1
D gene: TRBD2
clone size: once
V gene: TRBV19
CDR3 protein: CASSIQPSGVYNEQFF
CDR3 DNA: TGTGCCAGTAGTATACAGCCTAGCGGGGTTTACAATGAGCAGTTCTTC

J gene: TRBJ1-6
D gene: .
clone size: .
V gene: TRBV11-2
CDR3 protein: CASSFRVSSYNSPLHF
CDR3 DNA: TGTGCCAGCAGCTTCCGAGTAAGCTCCTATAATTCACCCCTCCACTTT

J gene: TRBJ2-4
D gene: TRBD1
clone size: .
V gene: TRBV19
CDR3 protein: CASSPDRGGGKNIQYF
CDR3 DNA: TGTGCCAGTAGCCCGGACAGGGGTGGGGGCAAAAACATTCAGTACTTC